This paragraph covers one TCR beta chain sequence. Its specific antigen is unknown. Base qualities are not recorded, but no much larger clone differs from it by a single base. This specimen belongs to a study of response to subunit inactivated influenza vaccine listed by TCRdb under 2018. For the study in its entirety: The study used deep quantitative T cell receptor repertoire profiling to track responses to a trivalent subunit inactivated influenza vaccine. The research as a whole found: It was suggested by the authors that each seasonal influenza vaccination may recruit only a limited number of new T cells.

Trimming accounts for 5 bases at V and 4 bases at J, while the number of junction bases matched to no gene is 7. CDR1 and CDR2 are read off the germline V gene as MGHDK and SYGVNS. The CDR3 measures 15 amino acids from cysteine to phenylalanine. Of the read, only the CDR3 DNA is kept; its 45 bases are in frame from base 1. Library method: RT-PCR. These reads were obtained on an Illumina HiSeq 2500. TCRdb reprocessing: public reads trimmed at Q25 with fastp, clones called with MiXCR, in-frame beta chains kept. Each entry is one CDR3 protein sequence, shown with its most common DNA and genes. The sample table lists 150,000 to 200,000 distinct CDR3 sequences, approximately 8.7% of them with a count of one. The ten largest make up approximately 11% of the sample.

Recombination joined TRBV25-1 with TRBJ2-3; 9 bases in the middle match TRBD2. Here the sequenced sample was non-naive T cells sorted from PBMCs, taken on the day of vaccination. Per the publication, the cell subset or site label means: memory T cell fraction. The TCR sequence derives from a middle-aged man who received an inactivated influenza vaccine. Donor details come from another sample of the same person, matched by shared clones. CDR3 sequence: CASSFSGGGADTQYF. The nucleotide sequence is TGTGCCAGCAGTTTTAGCGGGGGCGGGGCAGATACGCAGTATTTT.